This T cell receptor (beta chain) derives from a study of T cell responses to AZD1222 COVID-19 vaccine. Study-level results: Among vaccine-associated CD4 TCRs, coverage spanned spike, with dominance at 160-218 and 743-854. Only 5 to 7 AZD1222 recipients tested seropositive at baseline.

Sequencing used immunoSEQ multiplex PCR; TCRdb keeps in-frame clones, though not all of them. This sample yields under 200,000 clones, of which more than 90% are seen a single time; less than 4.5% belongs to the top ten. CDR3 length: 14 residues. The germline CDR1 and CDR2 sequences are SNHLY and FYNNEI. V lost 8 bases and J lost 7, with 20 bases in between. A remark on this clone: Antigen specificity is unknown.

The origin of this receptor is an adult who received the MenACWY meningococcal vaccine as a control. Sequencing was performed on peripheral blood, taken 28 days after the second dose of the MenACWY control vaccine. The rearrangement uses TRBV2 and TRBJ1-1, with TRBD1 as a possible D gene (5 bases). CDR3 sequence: CASLLQGVGSEAFF. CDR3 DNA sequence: TGTGCCAGCCTACTTCAGGGCGTCGGTAGTGAAGCTTTCTTT.